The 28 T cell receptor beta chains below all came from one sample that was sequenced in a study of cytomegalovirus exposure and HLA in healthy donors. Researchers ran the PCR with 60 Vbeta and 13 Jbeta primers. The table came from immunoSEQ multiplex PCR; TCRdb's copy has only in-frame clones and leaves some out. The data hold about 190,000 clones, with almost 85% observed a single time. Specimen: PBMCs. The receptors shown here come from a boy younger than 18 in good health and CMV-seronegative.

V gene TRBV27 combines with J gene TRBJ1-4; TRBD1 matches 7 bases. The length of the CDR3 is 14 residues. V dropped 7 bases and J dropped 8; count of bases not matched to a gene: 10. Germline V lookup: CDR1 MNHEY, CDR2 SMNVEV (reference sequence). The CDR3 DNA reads TGTGCCAGCATTCCTAGGGGGCGCGGAGAAAAACTGTTTTTT. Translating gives CASIPRGRGEKLFF.

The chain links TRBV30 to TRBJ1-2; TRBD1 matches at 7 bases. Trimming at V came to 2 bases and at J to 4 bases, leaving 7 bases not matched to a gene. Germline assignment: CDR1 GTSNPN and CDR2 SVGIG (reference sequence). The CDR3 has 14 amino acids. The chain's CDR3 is CAWSRDSSSYGYTF. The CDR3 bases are TGTGCCTGGAGTCGGGACAGCTCCAGCTATGGCTACACCTTC.

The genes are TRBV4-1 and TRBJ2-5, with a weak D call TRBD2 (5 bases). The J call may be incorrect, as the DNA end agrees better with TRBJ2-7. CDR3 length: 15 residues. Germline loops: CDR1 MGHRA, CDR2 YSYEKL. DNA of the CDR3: TGCGCCAGCAGCCAGAGGGCGGGCCCGTTTTACGAGCAGTACTTC. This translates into CASSQRAGPFYEQYF.

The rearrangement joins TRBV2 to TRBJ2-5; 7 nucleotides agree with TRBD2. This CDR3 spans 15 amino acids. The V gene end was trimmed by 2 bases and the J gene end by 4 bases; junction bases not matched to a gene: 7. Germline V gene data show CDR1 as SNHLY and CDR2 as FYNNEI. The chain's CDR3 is CASSEWLGGGETQYF. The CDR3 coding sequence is TGTGCCAGCAGTGAATGGTTGGGCGGGGGAGAGACCCAGTACTTC.

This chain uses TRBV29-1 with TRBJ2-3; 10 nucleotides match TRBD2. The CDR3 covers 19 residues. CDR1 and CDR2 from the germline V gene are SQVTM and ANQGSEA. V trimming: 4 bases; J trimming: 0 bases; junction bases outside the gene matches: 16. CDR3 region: CSVVGPRASGSSSTDTQYF. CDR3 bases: TGCAGCGTTGTCGGGCCCCGGGCTAGCGGGAGCTCTAGCACAGATACGCAGTATTTT.

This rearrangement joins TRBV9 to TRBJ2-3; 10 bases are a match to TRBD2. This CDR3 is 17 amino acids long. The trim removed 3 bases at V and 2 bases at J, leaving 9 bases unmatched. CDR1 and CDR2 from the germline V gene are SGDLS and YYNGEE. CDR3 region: CASSAWKRGGYTDTQYF. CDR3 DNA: TGTGCCAGCAGCGCGTGGAAGCGGGGGGGCTACACAGATACGCAGTATTTT.

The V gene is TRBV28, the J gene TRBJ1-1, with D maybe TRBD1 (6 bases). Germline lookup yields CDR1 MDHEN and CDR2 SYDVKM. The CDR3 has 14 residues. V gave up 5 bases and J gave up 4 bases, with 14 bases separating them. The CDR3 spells CASSQRQVVTEAFF. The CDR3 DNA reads TGTGCCAGCAGTCAAAGACAGGTCGTCACTGAAGCTTTCTTT.

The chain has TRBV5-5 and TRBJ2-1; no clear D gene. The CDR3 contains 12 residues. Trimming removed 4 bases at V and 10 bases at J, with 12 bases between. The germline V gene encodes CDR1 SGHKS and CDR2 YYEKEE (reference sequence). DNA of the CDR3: TGTGCCAGCAGCCTCCAATCGCGGGAGCAGTTCTTC. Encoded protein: CASSLQSREQFF.

CDR3 in DNA: TGCGCCAGCAGTGTGGGAGTACTGGACAATGAGCAGTTCTTC. This gives the protein CASSVGVLDNEQFF. The gene calls are TRBV5-1 and TRBJ2-1; TRBD2 is a possible D gene (5 bases). Germline CDR1 is SGHRS and CDR2 is YFSETQ. There are 14 residues in the CDR3. With 5 bases removed from V and 5 bases from J, the gap between germline ends came to 14 bases.

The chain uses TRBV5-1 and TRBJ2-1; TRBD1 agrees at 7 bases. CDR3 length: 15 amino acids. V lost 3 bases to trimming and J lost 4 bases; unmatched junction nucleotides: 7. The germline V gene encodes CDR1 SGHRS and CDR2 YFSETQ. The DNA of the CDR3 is TGCGCCAGCAGCTCCCCGGACAGGAGATACAATGAGCAGTTCTTC. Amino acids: CASSSPDRRYNEQFF.

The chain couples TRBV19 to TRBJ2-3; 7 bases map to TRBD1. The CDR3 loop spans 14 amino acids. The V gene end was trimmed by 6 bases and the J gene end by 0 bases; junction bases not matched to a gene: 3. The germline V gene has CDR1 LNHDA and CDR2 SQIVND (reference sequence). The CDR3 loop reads CASRGQLSTDTQYF. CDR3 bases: TGTGCCAGTAGGGGACAGCTTAGCACAGATACGCAGTATTTT.

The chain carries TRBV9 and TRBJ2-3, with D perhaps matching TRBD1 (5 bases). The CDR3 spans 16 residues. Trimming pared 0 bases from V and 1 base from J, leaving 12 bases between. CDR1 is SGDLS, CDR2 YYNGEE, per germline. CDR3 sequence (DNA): TGTGCCAGCAGCGTAGCAGGTGGGGCTGGCACAGATACGCAGTATTTT. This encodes CASSVAGGAGTDTQYF.

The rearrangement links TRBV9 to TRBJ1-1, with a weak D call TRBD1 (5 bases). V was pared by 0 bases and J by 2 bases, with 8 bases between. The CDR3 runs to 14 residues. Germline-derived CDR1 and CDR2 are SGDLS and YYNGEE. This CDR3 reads CASSVDQGNTEAFF. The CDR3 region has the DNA TGTGCCAGCAGCGTAGACCAGGGTAACACTGAAGCTTTCTTT. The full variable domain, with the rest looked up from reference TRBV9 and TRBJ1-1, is DSGVTQTPKHLITATGQRVTLRCSPRSGDLSVYWYQQSLDQGLQFLIQYYNGEERAKGNILERFSAQQFPDLHSELNLSSLELGDSALYFCASSVDQGNTEAFFGQGTRLTVV.

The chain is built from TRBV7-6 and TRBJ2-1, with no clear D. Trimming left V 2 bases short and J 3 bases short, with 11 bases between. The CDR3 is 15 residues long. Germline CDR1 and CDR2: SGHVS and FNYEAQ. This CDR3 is CASSLRGNRYNEQFF. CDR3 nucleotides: TGTGCCAGCAGCTTAAGAGGAAACCGCTACAATGAGCAGTTCTTC.

The CDR3 nucleotides read TGTGCCAGCAAGGAGAAACAGGGGAGGTGCTACAATGAGCAGTTCTTC. Encoded protein: CASKEKQGRCYNEQFF. The rearrangement links TRBV2 to TRBJ2-1, with TRBD1 as a possible D gene (7 bases). Germline V gene lookup returns CDR1 SNHLY and CDR2 FYNNEI. The CDR3 contains 16 residues. V lost 7 bases, J lost 3 bases, and 19 bases lay in between.

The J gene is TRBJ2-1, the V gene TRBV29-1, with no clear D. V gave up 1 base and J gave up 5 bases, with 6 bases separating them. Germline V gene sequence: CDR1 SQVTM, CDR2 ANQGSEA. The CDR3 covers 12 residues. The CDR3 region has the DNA TGCAGCGTTGAAGGGCAGGACAATGAGCAGTTCTTC. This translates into CSVEGQDNEQFF.

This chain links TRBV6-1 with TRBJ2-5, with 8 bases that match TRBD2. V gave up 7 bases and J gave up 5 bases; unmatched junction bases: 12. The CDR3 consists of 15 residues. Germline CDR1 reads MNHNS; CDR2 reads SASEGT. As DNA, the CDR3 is TGTGCCAGCACCCGATGGCGGGGGGCGCGGGAGACCCAGTACTTC. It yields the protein CASTRWRGARETQYF.

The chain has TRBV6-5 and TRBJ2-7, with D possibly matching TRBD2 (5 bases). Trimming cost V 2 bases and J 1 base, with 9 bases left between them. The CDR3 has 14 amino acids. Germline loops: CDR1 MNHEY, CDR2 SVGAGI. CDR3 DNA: TGTGCCAGCAGTTACGGCAGGACTTCCTACGAGCAGTACTTC. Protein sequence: CASSYGRTSYEQYF.

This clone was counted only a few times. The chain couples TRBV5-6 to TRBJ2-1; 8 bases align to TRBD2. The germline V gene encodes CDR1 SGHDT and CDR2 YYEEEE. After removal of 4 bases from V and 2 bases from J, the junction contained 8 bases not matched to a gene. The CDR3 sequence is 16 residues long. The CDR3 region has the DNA TGTGCCAGCAGCCCCTCATGGCGGGGGGCCTACAATGAGCAGTTCTTC. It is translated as CASSPSWRGAYNEQFF.

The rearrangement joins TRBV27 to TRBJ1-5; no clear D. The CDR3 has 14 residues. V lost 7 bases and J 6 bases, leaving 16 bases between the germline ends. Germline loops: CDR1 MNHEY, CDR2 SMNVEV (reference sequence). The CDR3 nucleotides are TGTGCCAGCACCGCGGTCCCGTGGAGTCAGCCCCAGCATTTT. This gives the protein CASTAVPWSQPQHF.

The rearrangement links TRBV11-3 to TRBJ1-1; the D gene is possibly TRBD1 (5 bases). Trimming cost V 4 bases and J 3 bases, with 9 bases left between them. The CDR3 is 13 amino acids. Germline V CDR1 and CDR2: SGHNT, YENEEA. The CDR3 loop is CASSSGGDTEAFF. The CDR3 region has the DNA TGTGCCAGCAGCTCGGGGGGGGACACTGAAGCTTTCTTT.

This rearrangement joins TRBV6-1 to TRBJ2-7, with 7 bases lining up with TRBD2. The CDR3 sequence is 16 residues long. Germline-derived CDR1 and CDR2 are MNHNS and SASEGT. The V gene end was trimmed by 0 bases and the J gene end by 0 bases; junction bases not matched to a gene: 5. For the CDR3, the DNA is TGTGCCAGCAGTGAAGCAGCGGGATGGGCCTCCTACGAGCAGTACTTC. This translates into CASSEAAGWASYEQYF.

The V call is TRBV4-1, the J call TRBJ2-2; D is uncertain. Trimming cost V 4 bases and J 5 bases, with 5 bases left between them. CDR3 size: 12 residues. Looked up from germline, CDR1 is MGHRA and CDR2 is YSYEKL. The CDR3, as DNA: TGCGCCAGCAGCCGTCCAACCGGGGAGCTGTTTTTT. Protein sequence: CASSRPTGELFF.

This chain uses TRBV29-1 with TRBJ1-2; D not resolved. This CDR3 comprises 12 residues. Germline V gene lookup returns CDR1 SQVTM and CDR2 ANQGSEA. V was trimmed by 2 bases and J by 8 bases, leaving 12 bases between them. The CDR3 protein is CSVETLGHGYTF. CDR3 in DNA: TGCAGCGTTGAAACGCTTGGCCACGGCTACACCTTC.

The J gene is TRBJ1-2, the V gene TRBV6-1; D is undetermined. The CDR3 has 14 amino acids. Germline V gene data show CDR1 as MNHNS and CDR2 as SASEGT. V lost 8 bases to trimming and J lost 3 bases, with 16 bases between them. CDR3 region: CASWQRLRDYGYTF. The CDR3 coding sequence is TGTGCCAGCTGGCAGAGACTTCGGGACTATGGCTACACCTTC.

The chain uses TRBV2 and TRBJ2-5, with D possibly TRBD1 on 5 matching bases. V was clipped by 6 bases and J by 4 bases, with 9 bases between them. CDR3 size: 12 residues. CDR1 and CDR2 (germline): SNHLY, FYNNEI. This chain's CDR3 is CASRVRGETQYF. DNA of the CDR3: TGTGCCAGCAGGGTAAGGGGAGAGACCCAGTACTTC.

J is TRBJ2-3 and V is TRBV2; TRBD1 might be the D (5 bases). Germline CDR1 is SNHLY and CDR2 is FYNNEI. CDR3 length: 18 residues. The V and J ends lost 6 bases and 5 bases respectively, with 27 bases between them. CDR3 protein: CASSRQSTDRVRLDTQYF. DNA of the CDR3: TGTGCCAGCAGCAGACAGAGCACGGATAGAGTACGGCTAGATACGCAGTATTTT.

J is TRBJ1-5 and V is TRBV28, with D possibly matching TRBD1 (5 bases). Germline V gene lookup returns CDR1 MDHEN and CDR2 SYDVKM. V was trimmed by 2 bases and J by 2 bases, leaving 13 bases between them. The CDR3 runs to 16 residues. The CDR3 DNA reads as TGTGCCAGCAGTTTAGGGGCAGAACCCCGCAATCAGCCCCAGCATTTT. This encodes CASSLGAEPRNQPQHF.